This T cell receptor beta chain is drawn from a study of T cell responses to AZD1222 COVID-19 vaccine. Notes on the study in general: Repertoires were obtained only post-peak T cell response.

This clone occurred once. Its antigen is not identified. Germline values: CDR1 SGHTA, CDR2 FQGNSA. Deletions cut 1 base from V and 0 bases from J, with 15 bases between. There are 17 residues in the CDR3. Sequencing was performed with immunoSEQ multiplex PCR; in TCRdb, only in-frame clones are kept and a portion is missing. This table has some 130,000 clones, 70% to 90% appearing once. The source is an adult in good health. This material consisted of peripheral blood, taken on day 0 of AZD1222 vaccination. The V and J genes are TRBV7-2 and TRBJ1-2, with a weak D call TRBD1 (6 bases). The CDR3 DNA sequence: TGTGCCAGCAGCTTAGAGTGGGGGCCTGGAGCTAACTATGGCTACACCTTC. Protein sequence: CASSLEWGPGANYGYTF.